These T cell receptor beta chains were read from a single sample in a study of T-cell reconstitution after alpha-beta-depleted transplantation in children. TCRdb fed the PCR reads into MiXCR, producing one record per CDR3 protein. Of about 830,000 distinct CDR3 sequences detected, about 16% appear once; the ten largest clones hold about 4.6%. The starting material was PBMCs, mostly from graft donor cells, obtained 360 days after TCRalphabeta/CD19-depleted stem cell transplant. The receptors derive from a male patient aged 10-17 years who had a stem cell transplant for acute lymphoblastic leukemia, so the T cells may come from the graft donor. The CDR3 runs from the conserved cysteine through the conserved F or W. A D gene is named only where the DNA matches it firmly. For some rows the clone size is stated as once, few or many, or as a class when expanded; others skip it.

TRBV29-1	TRBJ2-7	few	NA	CSVESRASSYEQYF	TGCAGCGTTGAGTCCAGGGCGAGCTCCTACGAGCAGTACTTC
TRBV20-1	TRBJ2-1	few	TRBD2	CSARGGLANYNEQFF	TGCAGTGCTAGGGGGGGACTAGCGAACTACAATGAGCAGTTCTTC
TRBV27	TRBJ2-5	few	NA	CASSYTTGETQYF	TGTGCCAGCAGTTATACAACGGGGGAGACCCAGTACTTC
TRBV12-3/TRBV12-4	TRBJ1-4	NA	NA	CASSLLWGTNEKLFF	TGTGCCAGCAGTTTGTTGTGGGGCACTAATGAAAAACTGTTTTTT
TRBV25-1	TRBJ1-1	few	NA	CASRITGFEAFF	TGTGCCAGCAGGATAACAGGGTTTGAAGCTTTCTTT
TRBV5-1	TRBJ2-2	few	NA	CASSLDWLNTGELFF	TGCGCCAGCAGCTTGGACTGGTTGAACACCGGGGAGCTGTTTTTT
TRBV5-4	TRBJ2-1	many	TRBD2	CASSSSGTSGRLTYNEQFF	TGTGCCAGCAGCTCTTCCGGGACTAGCGGGAGGCTTACCTACAATGAGCAGTTCTTC
TRBV5-4	TRBJ2-1	NA	NA	CASSLGNFSYNEQFF	TGTGCCAGCAGCCTGGGGAACTTCTCCTACAATGAGCAGTTCTTC
TRBV12-3/TRBV12-4	TRBJ2-7	NA	NA	CASSSAGAGAYEQYF	TGTGCCAGCAGCAGTGCGGGGGCGGGGGCCTACGAGCAGTACTTC
TRBV29-1	TRBJ2-7	many	NA	CSVELDNDYEQYF	TGCAGCGTTGAATTAGATAACGATTACGAGCAGTACTTC
TRBV27	TRBJ2-5	NA	NA	CASRLGGLARETQYF	TGTGCCAGCAGACTTGGGGGTCTAGCACGAGAGACCCAGTACTTC
TRBV20-1	TRBJ2-3	many	TRBD2	CSATLPGLPQYF	TGCAGTGCTACTTTACCGGGACTACCGCAGTATTTT
TRBV28	TRBJ2-7	few	TRBD1	CASSLGGTGSNEQYF	TGTGCCAGCAGTTTAGGAGGGACAGGGTCTAACGAGCAGTACTTC
TRBV10-3	TRBJ2-5	NA	TRBD2	CAISGMGLEETQYF	TGTGCCATCAGTGGGATGGGACTAGAGGAGACCCAGTACTTC
TRBV12-3/TRBV12-4	TRBJ2-3	many	NA	CASSLRTSTNTQYF	TGTGCCAGCAGTTTAAGAACTAGCACAAATACGCAGTATTTT
TRBV13	TRBJ2-1	NA	NA	CASSLRARGSEQFF	TGTGCCAGCAGCTTAAGGGCTAGGGGGAGTGAGCAGTTCTTC
TRBV4-2	TRBJ2-3	few	NA	CASSQIRVFSRDGTDTQYF	TGTGCCAGCAGCCAAATAAGAGTATTCTCGCGGGATGGCACAGATACGCAGTATTTT
TRBV7-3	TRBJ2-1	few	TRBD2	CASSPRDSGIKGEQFF	TGTGCCAGCAGCCCCCGGGATAGCGGGATTAAGGGGGAGCAGTTCTTC
TRBV20-1	TRBJ2-5	few	NA	CSAPPSGLTETQYF	TGCAGTGCTCCCCCCTCAGGGCTAACCGAGACCCAGTACTTC
TRBV19	TRBJ2-2	few	NA	CASSTGLGELFF	TGTGCCAGTAGTACAGGGTTGGGGGAGCTGTTTTTT
TRBV30	TRBJ2-3	NA	NA	CAWRQGASDTQYF	TGTGCCTGGAGACAAGGGGCTAGTGATACGCAGTATTTT
TRBV20-1	TRBJ2-5	NA	TRBD1	CSAAGGLETQYF	TGCAGTGCAGCAGGGGGCCTGGAGACCCAGTACTTC
TRBV14	TRBJ1-3	few	NA	CASSPNRLSRSGNTIYF	TGTGCCAGCAGCCCTAACCGACTTTCCCGCTCTGGAAACACCATATATTTT
TRBV5-6	TRBJ2-1	few	NA	CASSSRQDPRDEQFF	TGTGCCAGCAGTTCACGACAGGACCCAAGGGATGAGCAGTTCTTC
TRBV5-5	TRBJ1-5	NA	TRBD1	CASSSGTVAQGSNQPQHF	TGTGCCAGCAGCTCCGGGACAGTCGCCCAGGGAAGCAATCAGCCCCAGCATTTT
TRBV4-1	TRBJ1-3	few	NA	CASSHQAGGRGNSGNTIYF	TGCGCCAGCAGCCACCAAGCGGGCGGAAGGGGAAACTCTGGAAACACCATATATTTT
TRBV3-1	TRBJ1-5	few	NA	CASSQGEVSNQPQHF	TGTGCCAGCAGCCAAGGGGAGGTTAGCAATCAGCCCCAGCATTTT
TRBV12-3/TRBV12-4	TRBJ2-4	few	NA	CASSFGRDIQYF	TGTGCCAGCAGTTTTGGAAGGGACATTCAGTACTTC
TRBV7-9	TRBJ2-5	few	NA	CASSLALEVQETQYF	TGTGCCAGCAGCTTAGCGCTAGAGGTCCAAGAGACCCAGTACTTC
TRBV20-1	TRBJ2-3	few	TRBD2	CSARRLAGHTDTQYF	TGCAGTGCTAGAAGACTAGCGGGGCACACAGATACGCAGTATTTT